A selection of T cell receptor beta chains follows, all from one sample in a study of HIV-infected patients and healthy controls. MiXCR, applied by TCRdb to the 5' RACE reads, yields one record per CDR3 protein. The data show about 10,000 distinct CDR3 sequences, more than 9% seen once. Sequenced material: blood, taken before antiretroviral therapy. The receptors originated from an adult with HIV infection. The CDR3 runs from the conserved cysteine through the conserved F or W. A D gene is named only where the DNA matches it firmly. Expanded clones get a size class; other rows say once, few or many, or leave the size out.

d_gene	v_gene	abundance	j_gene	CDR3aa	CDR3nt
-	TRBV28	-	TRBJ2-4	CASSLGQSLAKNIQYF	TGTGCCAGCAGTCTCGGACAGAGTCTAGCCAAAAACATTCAGTACTTC
-	TRBV6-5	many	TRBJ1-1	CASKGDVMNTEAFF	TGTGCCAGCAAGGGGGACGTGATGAACACTGAAGCTTTCTTT
TRBD1	TRBV6-2/TRBV6-3	many	TRBJ2-1	CASSYSGRGNEQFF	TGTGCCAGCAGTTACTCGGGCAGGGGGAATGAGCAGTTCTTC
TRBD2	TRBV7-9	few	TRBJ2-3	CASSDWTSSTDTQYF	TGTGCCAGCAGCGACTGGACTAGTTCTACAGATACGCAGTATTTT
-	TRBV6-5	many	TRBJ2-1	CASSSGQLSYNEQFF	TGTGCCAGCAGTTCAGGACAACTCTCCTACAATGAGCAGTTCTTC
-	TRBV20-1	many	TRBJ2-1	CSVGPSPYNEQFF	TGCAGTGTAGGGCCGAGCCCCTACAATGAGCAGTTCTTC
-	TRBV7-9	many	TRBJ2-7	CASSWLPGSWYF	TGTGCCAGCAGCTGGCTTCCAGGGAGTTGGTACTTC
-	TRBV4-3	many	TRBJ2-1	CASSQDVGREQFF	TGCGCCAGCAGCCAAGATGTCGGGCGAGAGCAGTTCTTC
-	TRBV12-3/TRBV12-4	-	TRBJ2-1	CASSYAIADDEQFF	TGTGCCAGCAGTTACGCCATAGCGGATGATGAGCAGTTCTTC
-	TRBV11-2	many	TRBJ1-5	CASSFFDQPQHF	TGTGCCAGCAGCTTCTTCGATCAGCCCCAGCATTTT
TRBD2	TRBV6-2/TRBV6-3	many	TRBJ2-2	CASSSSSGAGELFF	TGTGCCAGCAGTTCGTCTAGCGGGGCCGGGGAGCTGTTTTTT
-	TRBV6-2/TRBV6-3	many	TRBJ2-1	CASSYINIYNEQFF	TGTGCCAGCAGTTACATAAACATCTACAATGAGCAGTTCTTC
-	TRBV3-1	-	TRBJ2-3	CASSQDWSGASDTQYF	TGTGCCAGCAGCCAAGATTGGTCGGGAGCCTCAGATACGCAGTATTTT
-	TRBV7-7	many	TRBJ2-5	CASSPPTGETQYF	TGTGCCAGCAGCCCTCCGACAGGAGAGACCCAGTACTTC
-	TRBV6-2/TRBV6-3	large	TRBJ1-1	CASSPPAYEAFF	TGTGCCAGCAGCCCCCCGGCTTATGAAGCTTTCTTT
-	TRBV19	-	TRBJ2-7	CASSHRGQYEQYF	TGTGCCAGTAGTCATCGGGGCCAGTACGAGCAGTACTTC
-	TRBV27	medium-sized	TRBJ1-2	CASSSPRGREDGYTF	TGTGCCAGCAGTTCTCCCCGGGGCAGGGAAGACGGCTACACCTTC
-	TRBV20-1	many	TRBJ1-5	CSASSSPGDNQPQHF	TGCAGTGCTAGTAGTTCGCCAGGGGATAATCAGCCCCAGCATTTT
TRBD2	TRBV20-1	many	TRBJ2-7	CSAISSGGAYSLYEQYF	TGCAGTGCGATCTCTAGCGGGGGGGCCTACTCCCTGTACGAGCAGTACTTC
-	TRBV27	medium-sized	TRBJ2-2	CASSLRLALVGELFF	TGTGCCAGCAGTTTAAGGCTAGCGCTAGTTGGGGAGCTGTTTTTT
-	TRBV11-2	many	TRBJ1-1	CASRPGRLNTEAFF	TGTGCCAGCAGACCGGGGCGACTGAACACTGAAGCTTTCTTT
-	TRBV12-3/TRBV12-4	many	TRBJ1-1	CASSTPDRSQSEGFF	TGTGCCAGCAGTACACCAGACAGGTCGCAATCAGAGGGTTTCTTT